Detailed here is one T cell receptor (beta chain). Its specificity is not known. This record belongs to a study of T cell responses to AZD1222 COVID-19 vaccine. Germline V gene data show CDR1 as SGHTA and CDR2 as FQGTGA. Trimming took off 3 bases at V and 3 bases at J, with 9 bases between the two ends. This CDR3 has 13 residues. TCRdb keeps only in-frame clones here, not all; method: immunoSEQ multiplex PCR. The sample holds tens of thousands of clones, 85% seen once. Second doses that came at about 4 or about 12 weeks were put together. Overall study findings and caveats: Reports indicate that nearly half of spike-specific TCRs are directed at unmutated variant regions. Spike-specific TCR repertoires showed rising breadth and depth after two AZD1222 doses. Without day 14 samples, only post-peak T cell repertoires were studied.

The TCR originated in an adult who received the AZD1222 COVID-19 vaccine. The V gene is TRBV7-3, the J gene TRBJ2-7; no firm D call. The specimen comprised peripheral blood, sampled 28 days after the second AZD1222 dose. In DNA, the CDR3 is TGTGCCAGCAGCTTTTCAGGAAACTACGAGCAGTACTTC. Protein: CASSFSGNYEQYF. Full variable domain (rest looked up from reference TRBV7-3 and TRBJ2-7): GAGVSQTPSNKVTEKGKYVELRCDPISGHTALYWYRQSLGQGPEFLIYFQGTGAADDSGLPNDRFFAVRPEGSVSTLKIQRTERGDSAVYLCASSFSGNYEQYFGPGTRLTVT.